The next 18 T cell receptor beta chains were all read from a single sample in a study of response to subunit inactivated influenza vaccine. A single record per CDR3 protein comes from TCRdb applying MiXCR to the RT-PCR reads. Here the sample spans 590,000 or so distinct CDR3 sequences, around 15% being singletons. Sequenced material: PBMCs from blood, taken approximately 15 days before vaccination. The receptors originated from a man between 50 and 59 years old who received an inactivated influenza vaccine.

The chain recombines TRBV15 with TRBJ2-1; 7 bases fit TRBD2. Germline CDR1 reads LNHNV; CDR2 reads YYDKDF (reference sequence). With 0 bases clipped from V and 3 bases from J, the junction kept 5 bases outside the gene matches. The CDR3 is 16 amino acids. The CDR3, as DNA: TGTGCCACCAGCAGAGAGGGTAGCGGGTACTACAATGAGCAGTTCTTC. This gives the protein CATSREGSGYYNEQFF.

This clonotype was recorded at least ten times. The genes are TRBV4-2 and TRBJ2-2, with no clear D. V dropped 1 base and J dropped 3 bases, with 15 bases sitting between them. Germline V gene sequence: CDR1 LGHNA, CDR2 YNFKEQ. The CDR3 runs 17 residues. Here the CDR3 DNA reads TGTGCCAGCAGCCAAGGATTTTCGCCTACGGACACCGGGGAGCTGTTTTTT. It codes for CASSQGFSPTDTGELFF.

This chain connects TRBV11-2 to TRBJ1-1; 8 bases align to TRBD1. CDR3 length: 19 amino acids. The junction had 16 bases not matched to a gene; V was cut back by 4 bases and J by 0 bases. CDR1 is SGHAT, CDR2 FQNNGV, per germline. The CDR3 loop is CASSSRLNRTGRVNTEAFF. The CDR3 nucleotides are TGTGCCAGCAGCTCCAGGTTGAATAGGACAGGGCGGGTGAACACTGAAGCTTTCTTT.

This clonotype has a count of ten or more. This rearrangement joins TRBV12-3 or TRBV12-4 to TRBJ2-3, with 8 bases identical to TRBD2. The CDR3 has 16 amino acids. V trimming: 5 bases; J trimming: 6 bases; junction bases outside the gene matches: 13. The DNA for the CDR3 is TGTGCCAGCAGTCCATGGGCGGGGGGTTCTGAGGATACGCAGTATTTT. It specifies CASSPWAGGSEDTQYF.

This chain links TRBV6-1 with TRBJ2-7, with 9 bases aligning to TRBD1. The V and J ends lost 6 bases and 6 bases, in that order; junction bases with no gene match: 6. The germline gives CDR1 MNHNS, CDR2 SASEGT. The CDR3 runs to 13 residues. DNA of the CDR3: TGTGCCAGCAGAGGTCCGGACAGGGGCGAGCAGTACTTC. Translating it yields CASRGPDRGEQYF.

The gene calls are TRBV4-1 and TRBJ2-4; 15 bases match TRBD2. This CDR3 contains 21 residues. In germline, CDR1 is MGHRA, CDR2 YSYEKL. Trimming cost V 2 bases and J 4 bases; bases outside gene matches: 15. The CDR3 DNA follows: TGCGCCAGCAGCCAATTTACTTCCCCCTCCGGACTAGCGGGGGGGAAAAACATTCAGTACTTC. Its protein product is CASSQFTSPSGLAGGKNIQYF.

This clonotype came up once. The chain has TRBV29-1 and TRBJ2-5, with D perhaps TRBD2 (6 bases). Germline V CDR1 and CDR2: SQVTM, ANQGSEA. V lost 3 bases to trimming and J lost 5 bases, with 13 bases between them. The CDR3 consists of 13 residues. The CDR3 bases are TGCAGCGTTGACAGGCGGGGTATGGAGACCCAGTACTTC. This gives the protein CSVDRRGMETQYF.

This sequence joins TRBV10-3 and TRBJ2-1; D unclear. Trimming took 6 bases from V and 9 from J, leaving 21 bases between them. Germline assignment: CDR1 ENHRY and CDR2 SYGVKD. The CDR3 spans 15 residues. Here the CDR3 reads CAIRWAPQTTGEQFF. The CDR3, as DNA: TGTGCCATCAGGTGGGCCCCTCAAACTACGGGTGAGCAGTTCTTC.

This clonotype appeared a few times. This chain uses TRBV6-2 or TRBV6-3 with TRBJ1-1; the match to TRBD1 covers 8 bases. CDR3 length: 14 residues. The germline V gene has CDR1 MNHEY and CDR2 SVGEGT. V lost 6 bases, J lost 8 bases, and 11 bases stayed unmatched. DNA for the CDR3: TGTGCCAGCAGGAGAGGACAGGGACACTCCGAAGCTTTCTTT. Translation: CASRRGQGHSEAFF.

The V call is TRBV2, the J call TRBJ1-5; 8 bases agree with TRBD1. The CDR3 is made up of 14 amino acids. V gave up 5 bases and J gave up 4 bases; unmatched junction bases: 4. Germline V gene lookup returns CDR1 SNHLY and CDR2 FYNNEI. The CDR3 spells CASSRTGFNQPQHF. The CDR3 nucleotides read TGTGCCAGCAGTCGGACAGGGTTTAATCAGCCCCAGCATTTT.

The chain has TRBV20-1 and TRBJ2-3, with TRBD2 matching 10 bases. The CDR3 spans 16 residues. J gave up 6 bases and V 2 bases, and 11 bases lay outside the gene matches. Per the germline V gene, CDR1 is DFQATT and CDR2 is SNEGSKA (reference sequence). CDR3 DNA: TGCAGTGCTAGACGGCCGGCTAGCGGGGGTTTGGATACGCAGTATTTT. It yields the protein CSARRPASGGLDTQYF.

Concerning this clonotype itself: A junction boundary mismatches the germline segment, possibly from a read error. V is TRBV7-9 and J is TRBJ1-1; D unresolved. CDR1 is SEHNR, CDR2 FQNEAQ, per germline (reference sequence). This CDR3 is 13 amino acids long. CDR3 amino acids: CASRPARNSEAFF. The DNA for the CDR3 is TGTGCCAGCAGACCAGCGAGAAACAGTGAAGCTTTCTTT.

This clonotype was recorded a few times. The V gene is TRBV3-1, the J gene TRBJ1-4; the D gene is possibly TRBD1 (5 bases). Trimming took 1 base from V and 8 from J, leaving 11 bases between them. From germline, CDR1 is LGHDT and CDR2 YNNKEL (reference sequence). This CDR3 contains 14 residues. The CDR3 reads CASSQGQKGEKLFF. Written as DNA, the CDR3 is TGTGCCAGCAGCCAAGGACAGAAGGGCGAAAAACTGTTTTTT.

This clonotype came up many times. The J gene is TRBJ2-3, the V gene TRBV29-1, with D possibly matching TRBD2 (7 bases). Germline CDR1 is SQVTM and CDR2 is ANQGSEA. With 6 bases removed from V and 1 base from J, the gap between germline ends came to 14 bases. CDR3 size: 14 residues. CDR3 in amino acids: CSVLQGGGTDTQYF. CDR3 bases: TGCAGCGTCCTACAGGGAGGGGGCACAGATACGCAGTATTTT.

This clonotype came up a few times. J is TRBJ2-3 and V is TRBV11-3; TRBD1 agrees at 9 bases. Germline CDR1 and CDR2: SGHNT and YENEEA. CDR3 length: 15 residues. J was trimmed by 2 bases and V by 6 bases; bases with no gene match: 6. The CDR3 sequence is CASSNRDRVTDTQYF. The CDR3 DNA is TGTGCCAGCAGTAACCGGGACAGGGTCACAGATACGCAGTATTTT.

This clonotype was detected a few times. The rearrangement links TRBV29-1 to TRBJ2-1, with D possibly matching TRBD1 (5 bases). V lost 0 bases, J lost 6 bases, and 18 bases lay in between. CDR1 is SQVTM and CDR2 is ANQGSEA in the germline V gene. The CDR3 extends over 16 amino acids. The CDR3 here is CSVEDRVGRAPNEQFF. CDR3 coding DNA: TGCAGCGTTGAAGATAGGGTCGGCAGGGCCCCCAATGAGCAGTTCTTC.

CDR3 sequence: CASSPGQGFNQPQHF. Written as DNA, the CDR3 is TGCGCCAGCAGTCCGGGACAGGGGTTCAATCAGCCCCAGCATTTT. The J gene is TRBJ1-5, the V gene TRBV4-1; 10 positions match TRBD1. CDR1 MGHRA and CDR2 YSYEKL come from the germline V gene. The V gene end was trimmed by 6 bases and the J gene end by 3 bases; junction bases not matched to a gene: 5. The CDR3 totals 15 residues.

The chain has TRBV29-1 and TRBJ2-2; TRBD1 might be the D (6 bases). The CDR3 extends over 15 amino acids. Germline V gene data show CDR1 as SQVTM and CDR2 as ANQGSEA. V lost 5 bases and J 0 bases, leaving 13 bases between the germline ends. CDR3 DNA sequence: TGCAGCGTTCAACCCGGGACACCGAACACCGGGGAGCTGTTTTTT. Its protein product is CSVQPGTPNTGELFF.